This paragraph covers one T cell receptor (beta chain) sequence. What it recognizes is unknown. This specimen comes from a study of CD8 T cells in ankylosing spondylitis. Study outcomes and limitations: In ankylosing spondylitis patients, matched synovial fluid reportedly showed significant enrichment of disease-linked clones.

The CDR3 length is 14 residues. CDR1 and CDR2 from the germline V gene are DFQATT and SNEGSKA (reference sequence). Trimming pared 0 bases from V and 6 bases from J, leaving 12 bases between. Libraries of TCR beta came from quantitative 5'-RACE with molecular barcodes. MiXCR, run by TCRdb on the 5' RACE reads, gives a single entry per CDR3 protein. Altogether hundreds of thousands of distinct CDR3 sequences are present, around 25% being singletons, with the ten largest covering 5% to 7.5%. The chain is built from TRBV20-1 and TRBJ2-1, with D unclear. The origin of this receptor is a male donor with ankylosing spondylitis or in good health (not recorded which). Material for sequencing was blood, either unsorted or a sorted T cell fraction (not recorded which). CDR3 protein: CSAREVGSFNEQFF. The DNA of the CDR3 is TGCAGTGCTAGAGAAGTTGGAAGCTTCAATGAGCAGTTCTTC.